The rows below give T cell receptor beta chains drawn from one sample of a study of OX40 agonist ivuxolimab in advanced cancers. The method was immunoSEQ multiplex PCR; TCRdb's version includes in-frame clones alone and lacks a portion of them. The sample records 60,000 or so clones, around four fifths being singletons. This material consisted of CD4+ or CD8+ T cells sorted from blood, taken in a trial of the OX40 agonist ivuxolimab. The source is an adult with an advanced solid tumor such as melanoma, head and neck, liver or kidney cancer. Each CDR3 is given with its conserved first and last residue. A D gene is named only where the DNA matches it firmly. A clone size is listed for some rows: how often the clone was seen (once, few, many), or a class if it is expanded.

d_gene	abundance	j_gene	v_gene	CDR3nt	CDR3aa
TRBD1	NA	TRBJ2-5	TRBV5-1	TGCGCCAGCAGCTTGGCGTTTGGACAGGCCCGAGAGACCCAGTACTTC	CASSLAFGQARETQYF
TRBD1	NA	TRBJ1-4	TRBV19	TGTGCCAGTAGCCTCATGGGACAGAGTCATGAAAAACTGTTTTTT	CASSLMGQSHEKLFF
TRBD2	NA	TRBJ2-2	TRBV6-1	TGTGCCAGCCATCCTAGCGGGGGGGCGGCCGGGGAGCTGTTTTTT	CASHPSGGAAGELFF
TRBD2	NA	TRBJ2-5	TRBV7-3	TGTGCCAGCAGCTTAGCTAGCGGGGGGGCAGAGACCCAGTACTTC	CASSLASGGAETQYF
NA	NA	TRBJ2-4	TRBV30	TGTGCCTGGAATAAACCGAAAGCCAAAAACATTCAGTACTTC	CAWNKPKAKNIQYF
NA	NA	TRBJ1-2	TRBV9	TGTGCCAGCAGCCCCGGTCTGGTAGATGGCTACACCTTC	CASSPGLVDGYTF
NA	NA	TRBJ1-6	TRBV7-2	TGTGCCAGCAGCTCGAACGGTTCACCCCTCCACTTT	CASSSNGSPLHF
TRBD1	few	TRBJ1-6	TRBV2	TGTGCCAGCAGTGAACAGGGGGGGACGAATAATTCACCCCTCCACTTT	CASSEQGGTNNSPLHF
TRBD1	NA	TRBJ2-2	TRBV5-4	TGTGCCAGCAGCCCACCGACAGGGCCTATGTGGTCCGGGGAGCTGTTTTTT	CASSPPTGPMWSGELFF
NA	NA	TRBJ2-3	TRBV5-1	TGCGCCAGCAGCTGGACACAGACGTCAGATACGCAGTATTTT	CASSWTQTSDTQYF
TRBD2	NA	TRBJ2-3	TRBV7-2	TGTGCCAGCACCCCCGGCCCCAGCGGGGGGGAAGATACGCAGTATTTT	CASTPGPSGGEDTQYF
NA	once	TRBJ1-5	TRBV2	TGTGCCAGCAGGATCCGGGAAGATAGCAATCAGCCCCAGCATTTT	CASRIREDSNQPQHF
NA	NA	TRBJ2-1	TRBV19	TGTGCCAGTAGTATAGATCATGGCAGGGGCTACAATGAGCAGTTCTTC	CASSIDHGRGYNEQFF
TRBD1	NA	TRBJ1-4	TRBV25-1	TGTGCCAGCAGTGAATGGACAGGGGTCTTTGAAAAACTGTTTTTT	CASSEWTGVFEKLFF
NA	NA	TRBJ2-7	TRBV6-5	TGTGCCTCCTACCGTGGGGCTACCTACGAGCAGTACTTC	CASYRGATYEQYF
NA	NA	TRBJ2-5	TRBV7-9	TGTGCCAGCAAAATCCAAGAGACCCAGTACTTC	CASKIQETQYF
NA	NA	TRBJ2-3	TRBV7-9	TGTGCCACCGGACGAAGCACAGATACGCAGTATTTT	CATGRSTDTQYF
NA	NA	TRBJ2-3	TRBV7-9	TGTGCCAGCAGCTTATCTGGCTCTGGCACAGATACGCAGTATTTT	CASSLSGSGTDTQYF